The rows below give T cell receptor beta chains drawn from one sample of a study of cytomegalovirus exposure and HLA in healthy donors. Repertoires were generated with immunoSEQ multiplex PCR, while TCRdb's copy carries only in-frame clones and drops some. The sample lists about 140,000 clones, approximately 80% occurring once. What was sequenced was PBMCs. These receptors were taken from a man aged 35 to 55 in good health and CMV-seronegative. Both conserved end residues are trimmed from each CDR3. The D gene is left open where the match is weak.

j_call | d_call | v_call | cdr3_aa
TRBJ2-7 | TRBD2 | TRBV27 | ASSSVRGASGASSYEQY
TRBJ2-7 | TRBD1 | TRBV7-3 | ASRPTGGTGEQY
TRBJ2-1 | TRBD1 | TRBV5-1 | ASSFGDRDAPSPF
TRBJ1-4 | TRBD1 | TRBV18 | ASSPEGTGYEKLF
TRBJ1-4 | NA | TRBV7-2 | ASRYAASATNEKLF
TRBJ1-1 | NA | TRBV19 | ASSRPGLMNTEAF
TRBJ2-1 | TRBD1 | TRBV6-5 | ASSYSGDSNEQF
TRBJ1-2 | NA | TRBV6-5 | ASTSTSGGYT
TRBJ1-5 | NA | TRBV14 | ASSQSLDQPQH
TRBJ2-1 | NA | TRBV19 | ASSMKGAGEQF
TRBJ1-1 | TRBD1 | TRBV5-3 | ARSPTGLNTEAF
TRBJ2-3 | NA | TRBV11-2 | ASSLRQGPDTQY
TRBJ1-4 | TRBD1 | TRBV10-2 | ASRPGTGAEKLF
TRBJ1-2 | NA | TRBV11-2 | ASSLVQTNYGYT
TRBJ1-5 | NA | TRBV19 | ASSTAGVEPQH
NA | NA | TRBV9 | ASSGGGVESYEQY
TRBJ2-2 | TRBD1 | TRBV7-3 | ASSLNRGNTGELF
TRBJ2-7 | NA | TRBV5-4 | ASSLEVLGSYEQY